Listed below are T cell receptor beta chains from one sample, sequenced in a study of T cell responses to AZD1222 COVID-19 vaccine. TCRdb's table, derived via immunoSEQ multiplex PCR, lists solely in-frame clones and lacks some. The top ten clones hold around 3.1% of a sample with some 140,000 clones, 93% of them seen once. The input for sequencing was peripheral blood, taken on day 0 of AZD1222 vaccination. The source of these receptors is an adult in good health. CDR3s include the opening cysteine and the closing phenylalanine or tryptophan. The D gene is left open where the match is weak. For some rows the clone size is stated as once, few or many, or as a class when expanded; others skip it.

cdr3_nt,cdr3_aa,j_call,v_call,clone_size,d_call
TGTGCCACTGGTGTGTCGGGGGAGCAGTACTTC,CATGVSGEQYF,TRBJ2-7,TRBV15,-,-
TGTGCCAGCTCACCAATGGCTAGTCCTTACGAGCAGTACTTC,CASSPMASPYEQYF,TRBJ2-7,TRBV18,-,-
TGTGCCAGCAGCTTATCTAGCAGTGACGAGCAGTACTTC,CASSLSSSDEQYF,TRBJ2-7,TRBV11-2,-,-
TGTGCCAGCAGCCGGGGGCACATGAACACTGAAGCTTTCTTT,CASSRGHMNTEAFF,TRBJ1-1,TRBV28,-,-
TGTGCCAGCAGCCGGAGCAGTTCTCAGCGATACAATGAGCAGTTCTTC,CASSRSSSQRYNEQFF,TRBJ2-1,TRBV5-4,-,-
TGTGCCAGCAGTGCTCCGGGGGGCATGAACACTGAAGCTTTCTTT,CASSAPGGMNTEAFF,TRBJ1-1,TRBV9,-,-
TGCGCCAGCAGCTTCACCGCCTACGAGCAGTACTTC,CASSFTAYEQYF,TRBJ2-7,TRBV10-2,-,-
TGTGCCAGCAGCTTAACCGTCGAGGGGCCTGAAGCTTTCTTT,CASSLTVEGPEAFF,TRBJ1-1,TRBV7-9,-,-
TGTGCCAGCAGCCGAACCGGGACACTGAACACTGAAGCTTTCTTT,CASSRTGTLNTEAFF,TRBJ1-1,TRBV6-2/TRBV6-3,once,-
TGTGCCACCAGTGACACAAGCAAAGACTACAATGAGCAGTTCTTC,CATSDTSKDYNEQFF,TRBJ2-1,TRBV24-1,-,-
TGTGCCAGTAGTATAGATCAGCCGGGCAGGCCCCAGCATTTT,CASSIDQPGRPQHF,TRBJ1-5,TRBV19,-,-
TGCGCCAGCAGCCCCCGAGAGGGAGTAGTGACCGGGGAGCTGTTTTTT,CASSPREGVVTGELFF,TRBJ2-2,TRBV5-1,-,-
TGTGCCAGCAGACCCCCTGGACAGGGGGTAAGAGAGACCCAGTACTTC,CASRPPGQGVRETQYF,TRBJ2-5,TRBV11-2,-,TRBD1
TGTGCCTGGAGTGTCTTCAGGGGATACAATGAGCAGTTCTTC,CAWSVFRGYNEQFF,TRBJ2-1,TRBV30,-,-
TGTGCCAGCAGCTTTGGGGGACTAGCGAGGAACACCGGGGAGCTGTTTTTT,CASSFGGLARNTGELFF,TRBJ2-2,TRBV11-2,once,TRBD2
TGTGCCAGCTCAGATTCGAACTCTGGAAACACCATATATTTT,CASSDSNSGNTIYF,TRBJ1-3,TRBV18,-,-
TGCGCCAGCAGCTTAAGTCGGGACAGGGGGCTGAGCAATCAGCCCCAGCATTTT,CASSLSRDRGLSNQPQHF,TRBJ1-5,TRBV5-1,-,TRBD1
TGTGCCACCAGCACGAATCTAGTGGGCGCCCGGGGGAGCAATCAGCCCCAGCATTTT,CATSTNLVGARGSNQPQHF,TRBJ1-5,TRBV15,-,-
TGCGCCAGCAGCATCCGCCCGAGGGCTAGCGGGAGGGCCATGATGAGGAATGAGCAGTTCTTC,CASSIRPRASGRAMMRNEQFF,TRBJ2-1,TRBV5-1,-,TRBD2
TGTGCCAGCTCACCGGCCCCTAGCGGGAGGGTCACAGATACGCAGTATTTT,CASSPAPSGRVTDTQYF,TRBJ2-3,TRBV18,-,TRBD2
TGTGCCACCAGCAGGGCGGCGGGAGGGACAGATACGCAGTATTTT,CATSRAAGGTDTQYF,TRBJ2-3,TRBV15,-,TRBD2
TGTGCCAGCAGTCCTAGGGGCATCGGGGCCAAAAACATTCAGTACTTC,CASSPRGIGAKNIQYF,TRBJ2-4,TRBV28,-,-
TGTGCCAGCAGTTGGGAAATGGCGGACAGAGATCGAGAGACCCAGTACTTC,CASSWEMADRDRETQYF,TRBJ2-5,TRBV28,-,-
TGCAGCGTTGGGAGGGATGAGCAGTTCTTC,CSVGRDEQFF,TRBJ2-1,TRBV29-1,-,-
TGTGCCAGCAGTACGCACAGGGGCTCCTATAATTCACCCCTCCACTTT,CASSTHRGSYNSPLHF,TRBJ1-6,TRBV28,-,TRBD1
TGCGCCAGCAGCTCATTAGCGGGGTCCTACAATGAGCAGTTCTTC,CASSSLAGSYNEQFF,TRBJ2-1,TRBV5-1,-,TRBD2
TGTGCCAGCAGCCAAGTACCGGGAGGGGAAACCGAGCAGTACTTC,CASSQVPGGETEQYF,TRBJ2-7,TRBV3-1/TRBV3-2,-,TRBD2
TGTGCCAGCAGCGGGGGAGGGCCGAAGGAGCAGTACTTC,CASSGGGPKEQYF,TRBJ2-7,TRBV5-6,-,TRBD2
TGTGCCGGGTCCTTAGGGGGGCGCGGTGAGCAGTTCTTC,CAGSLGGRGEQFF,TRBJ2-1,TRBV28,-,-
TGTGCCAGAAGCCGCCGGGACAAGACTCCCATGCCTCGAGTAAAAAAACAGCCCCAGCATTTT,CARSRRDKTPMPRVKKQPQHF,TRBJ1-5,TRBV7-5,-,-
TGTGCCAGCAGCCGCTACCACGGGACCTACAATGAGCAGTTCTTC,CASSRYHGTYNEQFF,TRBJ2-1,TRBV4-2,-,-
TGTGCCAGCTCACCACTCCAGGGGGGGACAGATACGCAGTATTTT,CASSPLQGGTDTQYF,TRBJ2-3,TRBV18,-,-
TGTGCCAGCAGTTACTCGTCTATCGGCACAGATACGCAGTATTTT,CASSYSSIGTDTQYF,TRBJ2-3,TRBV6-5,once,-
TGTGCCAGCAGTTTGAGAGGGACAGGTGGCTACACCTTC,CASSLRGTGGYTF,TRBJ1-2,TRBV28,-,TRBD1
TGTGCCAGCAGTTTTCAGGGCAGGGCTTTCTTT,CASSFQGRAFF,TRBJ1-1,TRBV28,-,-